These 10 T cell receptor beta chains share one sample of origin, sequenced in a study of vaccination effects on CD4 cells after COVID-19. Upon completion of 10 to 11 days in culture, CD4+ T cells were isolated. These receptors have no known antigen. TCRdb's copy holds only in-frame clones and misses some; the assay was immunoSEQ multiplex PCR. The sample carries around 70,000 clones, about 74% recorded once. Specimen: CD4+ T cells from PBMCs cultured without peptide, collected before COVID-19 vaccination. The receptors come from a human donor who received a COVID-19 vaccine.

The chain is built from TRBV29-1 and TRBJ1-2, with D tentatively TRBD1 (5 bases). This CDR3 comprises 15 residues. Germline V gene lookup returns CDR1 SQVTM and CDR2 ANQGSEA. V was shortened by 6 bases and J by 4 bases, with 21 bases between the two germline ends. Here the CDR3 reads CSVGVAGTRSYGYTF. CDR3 bases: TGCAGCGTCGGGGTCGCAGGGACTAGGAGCTATGGCTACACCTTC. Variable domain in full (rest from reference TRBV29-1 and TRBJ1-2): SAVISQKPSRDICQRGTSLTIQCQVDSQVTMMFWYRQQPGQSLTLIATANQGSEATYESGFVIDKFPISRPNLTFSTLTVSNMSPEDSSIYLCSVGVAGTRSYGYTFGSGTRLTVV.

The chain uses TRBV19 and TRBJ1-5; no clear D gene. Trimming cost V 1 base and J 0 bases, with 7 bases left between them. Per the germline V gene, CDR1 is LNHDA and CDR2 is SQIVND (reference sequence). The CDR3 loop spans 15 amino acids. This CDR3 is CASSIVADSNQPQHF. CDR3 bases: TGTGCCAGTAGTATAGTGGCGGATAGCAATCAGCCCCAGCATTTT.

The chain is built from TRBV5-6 and TRBJ2-7; 7 nucleotides agree with TRBD1. In germline, CDR1 is SGHDT, CDR2 YYEEEE. V lost 3 bases to trimming and J lost 0 bases; unmatched junction nucleotides: 15. The CDR3 loop spans 18 amino acids. CDR3 in amino acids: CASSSTIRTGESSYEQYV. The CDR3 coding sequence is TGTGCCAGCAGCTCGACTATACGGACAGGCGAGAGCTCCTACGAGCAGTACGTC.

The chain has TRBV9 and TRBJ2-6; D unclear. The V end was cut by 1 base, the J end by 4 bases, with 6 bases between. This CDR3 spans 14 amino acids. The germline V gene has CDR1 SGDLS and CDR2 YYNGEE. CDR3 amino acids: CASSVNTGANVLTF. Written as DNA, the CDR3 is TGTGCCAGCAGCGTAAATACCGGGGCCAACGTCCTGACTTTC.

J is TRBJ1-1 and V is TRBV30, with a weak D call TRBD1 (5 bases). Trimming took 5 bases from V and 10 from J, leaving 14 bases between them. The CDR3 has 11 residues. Germline V lookup: CDR1 GTSNPN, CDR2 SVGIG (reference sequence). This CDR3 is CAWGTAYTAFF. The CDR3 nucleotides read TGTGCCTGGGGGACGGCATATACAGCTTTCTTT.

This rearrangement joins TRBV5-1 to TRBJ2-7; maybe TRBD1 (6 bases). The CDR3 spans 13 residues. Trimming removed 4 bases at V and 6 bases at J, with 14 bases between. In germline, CDR1 is SGHRS, CDR2 YFSETQ. CDR3 region: CASSLTGTTEQYV. The CDR3 nucleotides read TGCGCCAGCAGCCTCACCGGGACAACCGAGCAGTACGTC.

The table lists this clone with a few counts. The chain couples TRBV19 to TRBJ2-1; 7 bases are a match to TRBD2. Germline CDR1 is LNHDA and CDR2 is SQIVND (reference sequence). There are 15 residues in the CDR3. V shed 8 bases and J 0 bases; nucleotides not matched to a gene: 7. The DNA of the CDR3 is TGTGCCAGTGCGTGGGAGGGGAGCTCCTACAATGAGCAGTTCTTC. Protein sequence: CASAWEGSSYNEQFF.

This rearrangement joins TRBV28 to TRBJ2-5; D remains unclear. V was trimmed by 5 bases and J by 2 bases, leaving 9 bases between them. This CDR3 spans 13 amino acids. Germline CDR1 reads MDHEN; CDR2 reads SYDVKM. Here the CDR3 DNA reads TGTGCCAGCAGTCTCCCAGTACAAGAGACCCAGTACTTC. This translates into CASSLPVQETQYF. The entire variable domain, with the rest obtained from reference TRBV28 and TRBJ2-5, is as follows: DVKVTQSSRYLVKRTGEKVFLECVQDMDHENMFWYRQDPGLGLRLIYFSYDVKMKEKGDIPEGYSVSREKKERFSLILESASTNQTSMYLCASSLPVQETQYFGPGTRLLVL.

This chain uses TRBV5-4 with TRBJ1-5; D is unresolved. The CDR3 is 15 residues long. V dropped 0 bases and J dropped 0 bases, with 7 bases sitting between them. Germline CDR1 is SGHNT and CDR2 is YYREEE (reference sequence). CDR3 amino acids: CASSLAPNSNQPQHF. The CDR3 DNA is TGTGCCAGCAGCTTGGCCCCTAATAGCAATCAGCCCCAGCATTTT.

This chain joins TRBV7-2 and TRBJ2-7, with 8 nucleotides matching TRBD2. Germline values: CDR1 SGHTA, CDR2 FQGNSA. The CDR3 has 15 amino acids. Losses at the gene ends were 2 bases for V and 5 bases for J; bases not matched to a gene: 8. Here the CDR3 DNA reads TGTGCCAGCAGCTTATCATCGGGAGGGAACCACGAGCAGTACGTC. Amino acids: CASSLSSGGNHEQYV.